The T cell receptor (beta chain) described here comes from a study of T cells in Graves' hyperthyroidism and ophthalmopathy. Study-wide results and limits: In simple terms, a model built on 13 V-J features told ophthalmopathy apart from stable hyperthyroidism.

The CDR3 is 13 amino acids. V was shortened by 5 bases and J by 2 bases, with 9 bases between the two germline ends. Germline V gene data show CDR1 as SNHLY and CDR2 as FYNNEI. TCR beta CDR3 region amplification was performed from RNA transcripts. Initially, a first-round RT-PCR of the TCR CDR3 employed the HTBI primer set. A single record per CDR3 protein comes from TCRdb applying MiXCR to the multiplex PCR reads. Of around 690,000 distinct CDR3 sequences detected, around 21% appear once; the ten largest clones hold 30% to 40%. This clonotype showed up many times. The antigen is unknown. In the ophthalmopathy cohort, Clinical Activity Score was at least 3, NOSPECS grade at least 4, and duration under 3 months.

The source material was blood. This chain uses TRBV2 with TRBJ2-5; D is unclear. The clonotype originates from a man aged 25-40 years with Graves' ophthalmopathy. DNA for the CDR3: TGTGCCAGCAGTTACGTGGGGCAAGAGACCCAGTACTTC. It is translated as CASSYVGQETQYF. Variable domain in full (rest from reference TRBV2 and TRBJ2-5): EPEVTQTPSHQVTQMGQEVILRCVPISNHLYFYWYRQILGQKVEFLVSFYNNEISEKSEIFDDQFSVERPDGSNFTLKIRSTKLEDSAMYFCASSYVGQETQYFGPGTRLLVL.